This T cell receptor beta chain derives from a study of T-cell reconstitution after alpha-beta-depleted transplantation in children. Using unique molecular identifiers, the investigators prepared the TCRbeta library. TCRdb re-derived calls from the PCR reads in MiXCR, one entry per CDR3 protein. The sample includes about 500,000 distinct CDR3 sequences, around a third seen only once; the top ten take less than 2.5%. The sequences come from PBMCs from the stem cell graft donor, collected from the stem cell graft. The sequence was collected from a human donor who donated a stem cell graft to a child with aplastic anemia.

As DNA, the CDR3 is TGTGCCAGCTCACTCCTGACCTTGAACACCGGGGAGCTGTTTTTT. Encoded protein: CASSLLTLNTGELFF. This rearrangement joins TRBV18 to TRBJ2-2, with D unresolved. Germline-derived CDR1 and CDR2 are KGHSH and LQKENI. This CDR3 comprises 15 residues. The V end lost 4 bases, the J end lost 1 base, and 10 bases lay between the germline ends.